Included here is one T cell receptor (beta chain) sequence, with context. The germline V gene has CDR1 DFQATT and CDR2 SNEGSKA (reference sequence). CDR3 length: 14 residues. The V gene end was trimmed by 3 bases and the J gene end by 0 bases; junction bases not matched to a gene: 1. The study drew participants aged roughly 18 to 95 years from 20 to 30 US areas. Before being deemed recovered, Cohort 3 donors had two negative PCRs, clearance, or symptom resolution. The record originates from a study of blood T cell repertoires in COVID-19. Study information: T cells, B-cell-depleted T cells, or PBMCs provided the cDNA or gDNA that served as material.

The data were produced by immunoSEQ multiplex PCR, yet TCRdb's version contains in-frame clones alone and is incomplete. This table has 320,000 or so clones, roughly nine tenths appearing once. The receptor was isolated from a man aged 55 to 69 who had recovered from COVID-19. Sample: PBMCs or T cells enriched from blood (not recorded which). The chain joins TRBV20-1 to TRBJ2-2, with 7 bases aligning to TRBD2. As DNA, the CDR3 is TGCAGTGCTAGTGCGGGAGCGAACACCGGGGAGCTGTTTTTT. It codes for CSASAGANTGELFF.